This note documents a single T cell receptor (beta chain) sequence. Its antigen is not identified. This entry comes from a study of T cell responses to AZD1222 COVID-19 vaccine. Findings of the study overall: In a largely white British group with more females than males, clonal diversity was possibly underestimated. Epitopes outside B.1.351 and B.1.1.7 mutated regions reportedly drew nearly half of spike TCRs. Only after the peak T cell response were repertoires sampled.

Clones were read by immunoSEQ multiplex PCR, and TCRdb kept only the in-frame ones, dropping some. This sample has approximately 270,000 clones; about 94% occur once, and the top ten carry 0.5% to 0.7%. Recipients boosted at about 4 weeks or about 12 weeks are pooled. J lost 4 bases, V lost 2 bases, and 8 bases had no gene match. Germline CDR1 and CDR2: MDHEN and SYDVKM. CDR3 length: 17 amino acids. This receptor was obtained from an adult who received the AZD1222 COVID-19 vaccine. Here the sequenced sample was peripheral blood, taken 28 days after the second AZD1222 dose. V gene TRBV28 combines with J gene TRBJ2-3; 11 bases match TRBD2. The CDR3 loop reads CASSLAQGSGGADTQYF. CDR3 bases: TGTGCCAGCAGTTTAGCCCAGGGTAGCGGGGGGGCAGATACGCAGTATTTT.